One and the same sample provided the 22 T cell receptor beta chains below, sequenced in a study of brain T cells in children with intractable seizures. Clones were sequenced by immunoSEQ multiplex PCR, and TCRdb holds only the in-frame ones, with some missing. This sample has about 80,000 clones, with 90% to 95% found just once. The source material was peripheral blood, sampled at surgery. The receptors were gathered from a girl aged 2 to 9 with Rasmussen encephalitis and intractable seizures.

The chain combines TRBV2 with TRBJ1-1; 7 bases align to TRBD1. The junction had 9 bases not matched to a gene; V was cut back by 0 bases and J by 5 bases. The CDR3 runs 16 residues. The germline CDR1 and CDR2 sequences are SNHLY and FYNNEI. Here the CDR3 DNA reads TGTGCCAGCAGTGAAGCCGCAGGGGGGCTAGGGACTGAAGCTTTCTTT. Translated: CASSEAAGGLGTEAFF.

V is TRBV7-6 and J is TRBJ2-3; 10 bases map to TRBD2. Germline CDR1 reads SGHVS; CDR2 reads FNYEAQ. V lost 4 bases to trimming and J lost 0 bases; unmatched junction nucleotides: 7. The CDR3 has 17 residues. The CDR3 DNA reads TGTGCCAGCAGCTCGCAACTAGCGGGGACTAGCACAGATACGCAGTATTTT. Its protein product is CASSSQLAGTSTDTQYF. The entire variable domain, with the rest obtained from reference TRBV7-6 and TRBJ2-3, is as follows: GAGVSQSPRYKVTKRGQDVALRCDPISGHVSLYWYRQALGQGPEFLTYFNYEAQQDKSGLPNDRFSAERPEGSISTLTIQRTEQRDSAMYRCASSSQLAGTSTDTQYFGPGTRLTVL.

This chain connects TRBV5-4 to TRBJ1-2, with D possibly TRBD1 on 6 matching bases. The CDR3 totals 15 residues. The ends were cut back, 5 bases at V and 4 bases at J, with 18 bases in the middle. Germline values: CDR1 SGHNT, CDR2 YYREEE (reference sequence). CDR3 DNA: TGTGCCAGCAGGGGAACAGGGTTGGATTTCTATGGCTACACCTTC. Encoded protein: CASRGTGLDFYGYTF.

CDR3 protein: CASSRFTENTEAFF. CDR3 DNA: TGTGCCAGCAGCCGATTTACAGAGAACACTGAAGCTTTCTTT. The rearrangement uses TRBV5-4 and TRBJ1-1; D call uncertain. This CDR3 has 14 residues. Trimming removed 4 bases at V and 1 base at J, with 11 bases between. The germline V gene has CDR1 SGHNT and CDR2 YYREEE (reference sequence).

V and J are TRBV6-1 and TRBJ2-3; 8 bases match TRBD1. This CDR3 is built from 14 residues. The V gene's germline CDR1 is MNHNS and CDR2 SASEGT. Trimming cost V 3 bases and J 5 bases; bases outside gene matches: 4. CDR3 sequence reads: CASSEDRVIDTQYF. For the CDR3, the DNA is TGTGCCAGCAGTGAGGACAGGGTAATAGATACGCAGTATTTT.

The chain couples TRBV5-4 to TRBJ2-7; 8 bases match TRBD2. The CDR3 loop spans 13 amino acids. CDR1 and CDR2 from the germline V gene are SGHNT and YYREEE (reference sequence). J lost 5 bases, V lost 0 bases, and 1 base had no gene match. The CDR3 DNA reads TGTGCCAGCAGCTTGGGACTAGCGAACGAGCAGTACTTC. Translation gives CASSLGLANEQYF.

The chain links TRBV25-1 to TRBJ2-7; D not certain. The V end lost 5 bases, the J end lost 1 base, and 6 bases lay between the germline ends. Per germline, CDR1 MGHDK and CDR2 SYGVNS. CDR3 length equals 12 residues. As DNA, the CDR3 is TGTGCCAGCAGTTCAGCTTCCTACGAGCAGTACTTC. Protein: CASSSASYEQYF.

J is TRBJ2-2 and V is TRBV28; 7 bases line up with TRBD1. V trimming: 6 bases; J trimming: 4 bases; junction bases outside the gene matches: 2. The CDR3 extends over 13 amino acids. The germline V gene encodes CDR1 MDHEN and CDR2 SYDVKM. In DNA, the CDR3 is TGTGCCAGCAGGGACAGGCCCACCGGGGAGCTGTTTTTT. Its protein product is CASRDRPTGELFF.

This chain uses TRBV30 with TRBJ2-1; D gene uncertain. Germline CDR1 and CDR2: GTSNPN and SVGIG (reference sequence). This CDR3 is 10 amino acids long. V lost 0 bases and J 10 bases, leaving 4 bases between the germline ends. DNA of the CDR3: TGTGCCTGGAGTGTAACAGAGCAGTTCTTC. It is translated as CAWSVTEQFF.

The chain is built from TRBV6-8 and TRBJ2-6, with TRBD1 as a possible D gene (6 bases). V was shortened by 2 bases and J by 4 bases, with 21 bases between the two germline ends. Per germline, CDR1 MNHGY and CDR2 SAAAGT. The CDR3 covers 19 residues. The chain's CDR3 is CASSYAPRAGASGANVLTF. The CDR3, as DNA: TGTGCCAGCAGTTACGCCCCGCGGGCAGGGGCGTCGGGGGCCAACGTCCTGACTTTC.

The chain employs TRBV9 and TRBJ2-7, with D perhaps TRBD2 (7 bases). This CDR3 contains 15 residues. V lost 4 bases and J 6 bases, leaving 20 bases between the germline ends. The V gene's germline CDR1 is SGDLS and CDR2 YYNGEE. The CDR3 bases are TGTGCCAGCAGCCCGCTGGGCGGGGGCCCCGGCGAGCAGTACTTC. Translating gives CASSPLGGGPGEQYF. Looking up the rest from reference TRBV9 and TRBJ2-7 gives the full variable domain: DSGVTQTPKHLITATGQRVTLRCSPRSGDLSVYWYQQSLDQGLQFLIQYYNGEERAKGNILERFSAQQFPDLHSELNLSSLELGDSALYFCASSPLGGGPGEQYFGPGTRLTVT.

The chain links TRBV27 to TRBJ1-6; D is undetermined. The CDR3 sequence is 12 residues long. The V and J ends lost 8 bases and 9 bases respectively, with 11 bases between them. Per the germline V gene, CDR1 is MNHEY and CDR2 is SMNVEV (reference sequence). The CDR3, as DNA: TGTGCCAGCGGAGGAGTAGGTTCACCCCTCCACTTT. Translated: CASGGVGSPLHF.

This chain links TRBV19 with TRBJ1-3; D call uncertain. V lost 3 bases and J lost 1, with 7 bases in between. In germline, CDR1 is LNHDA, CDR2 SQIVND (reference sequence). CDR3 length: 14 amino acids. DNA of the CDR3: TGTGCCAGTAGTATTTTGGGATCTGGAAACACCATATATTTT. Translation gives CASSILGSGNTIYF.

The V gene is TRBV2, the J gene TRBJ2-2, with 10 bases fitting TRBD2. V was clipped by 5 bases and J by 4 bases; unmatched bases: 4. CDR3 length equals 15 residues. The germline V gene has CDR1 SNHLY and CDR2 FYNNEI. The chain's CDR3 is CASSRTSGVTGELFF. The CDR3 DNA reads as TGTGCCAGCAGTCGGACTAGCGGTGTCACCGGGGAGCTGTTTTTT.

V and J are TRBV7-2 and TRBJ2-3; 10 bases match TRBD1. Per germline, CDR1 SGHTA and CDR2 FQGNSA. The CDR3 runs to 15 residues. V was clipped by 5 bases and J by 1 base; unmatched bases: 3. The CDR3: CASSDGQGGTDTQYF. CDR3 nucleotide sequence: TGTGCCAGCAGCGACGGACAGGGGGGCACAGATACGCAGTATTTT.

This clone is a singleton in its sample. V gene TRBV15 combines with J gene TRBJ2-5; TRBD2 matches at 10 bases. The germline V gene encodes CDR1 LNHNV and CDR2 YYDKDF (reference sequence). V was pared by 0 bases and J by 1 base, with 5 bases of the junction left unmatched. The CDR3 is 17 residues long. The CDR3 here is CATSREVLAGAQETQYF. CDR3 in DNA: TGTGCCACCAGCAGAGAAGTCCTAGCGGGGGCCCAAGAGACCCAGTACTTC.

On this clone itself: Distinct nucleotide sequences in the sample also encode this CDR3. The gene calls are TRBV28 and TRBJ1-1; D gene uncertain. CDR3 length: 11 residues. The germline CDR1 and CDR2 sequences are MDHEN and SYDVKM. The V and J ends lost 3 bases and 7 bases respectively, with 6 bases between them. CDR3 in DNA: TGTGCCAGCAGTTTGTGGGGTGAAGCTTTCTTT. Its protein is CASSLWGEAFF.

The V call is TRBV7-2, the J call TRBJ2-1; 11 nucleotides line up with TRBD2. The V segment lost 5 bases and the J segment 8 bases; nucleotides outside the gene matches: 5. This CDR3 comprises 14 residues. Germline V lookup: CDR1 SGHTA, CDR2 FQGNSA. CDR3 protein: CASSISSGRHEQFF. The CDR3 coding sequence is TGTGCCAGCAGCATTTCTAGCGGGAGGCATGAGCAGTTCTTC.

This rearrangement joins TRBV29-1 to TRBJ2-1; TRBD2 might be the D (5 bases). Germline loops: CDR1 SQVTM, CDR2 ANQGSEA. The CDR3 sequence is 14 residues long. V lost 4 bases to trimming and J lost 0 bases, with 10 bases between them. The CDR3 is CSVVSGISYNEQFF. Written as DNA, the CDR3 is TGCAGCGTTGTAAGCGGTATCTCCTACAATGAGCAGTTCTTC.

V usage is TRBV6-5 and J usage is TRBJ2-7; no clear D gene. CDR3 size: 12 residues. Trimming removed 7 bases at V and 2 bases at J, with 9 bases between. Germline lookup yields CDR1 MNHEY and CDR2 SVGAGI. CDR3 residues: CASIPAPYEQYF. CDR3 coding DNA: TGTGCCAGCATCCCCGCGCCCTACGAGCAGTACTTC.

In DNA, the CDR3 is TGTGCCAGCAGCAGGGACAGGTTCGGCGGCTACACCTTC. This translates into CASSRDRFGGYTF. V and J are TRBV7-3 and TRBJ1-2; 8 bases agree with TRBD1. V lost 5 bases, J lost 8 bases, and 7 bases stayed unmatched. The CDR3 covers 13 residues. CDR1 is SGHTA and CDR2 is FQGTGA in the germline V gene.

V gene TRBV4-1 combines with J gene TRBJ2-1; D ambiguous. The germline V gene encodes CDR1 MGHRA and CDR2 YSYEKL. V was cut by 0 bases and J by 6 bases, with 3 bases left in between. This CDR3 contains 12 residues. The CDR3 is CASSQDINEQFF. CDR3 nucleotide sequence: TGCGCCAGCAGCCAAGATATCAATGAGCAGTTCTTC.